The clone carrying this T cell receptor (beta chain) has ten or more counts. This sample was taken from a study of CD8+CD57+ T cells in acquired aplastic anemia. Patients picked for sequencing had shown CD8+CD57+ cell expansion detected by flow cytometry. Germline lookup yields CDR1 SEHNR and CDR2 FQNEAQ (reference sequence). V lost 2 bases and J lost 9; bases outside the gene matches: 6. The CDR3 has 13 residues. Genomic DNA served as template for TCR beta VDJ and CDR3 profiling. TCRdb fed the reads into MiXCR, producing one record per CDR3 protein. The data show around 220,000 distinct CDR3 sequences, 40% to 60% seen once.

The chain uses TRBV7-9 and TRBJ1-1, with 7 bases fitting TRBD1. The receptor was derived from a human donor with aplastic anemia. Source material: sorted CD4+, CD8+, or CD8+CD57+ T cells (not recorded which) from PBMCs. As DNA, the CDR3 is TGTGCCAGCAGCTTAAACGGACAGGAGAAAGCTTTCTTT. As protein: CASSLNGQEKAFF.